This T cell receptor beta chain was profiled in a study of T cells after yellow fever vaccination (dated by TCRdb to about 2019). Regarding the research as a whole: Libraries from fractions with low cell numbers were prepared with the SMART-Seq v4 Ultra Low Input RNA kit. To follow T-cell clones before and after primary and booster YFV17D yellow fever vaccination, bulk TCR alpha and beta repertoires were sequenced over time. Two healthy male donors, one aged 18 to 29 and one aged 30 to 40 years, made up the cohort. Bulk PBMC replicates and cell subsets were isolated from blood drawn at multiple timepoints before and after both primary and secondary immunization.

TCR cDNA was synthesized by 5'RACE template switching, which introduced a universal primer site and unique molecular identifiers. Priming of cDNA synthesis was performed from both the TCR alpha and TCR beta constant segments. Libraries were amplified in two PCR steps, with sample barcodes and sequencing adapters added in the second step. Sequencing of the libraries was done on either Illumina HiSeq 2500 (2x100 bp) or NovaSeq (2x150 bp). In the paper's pipeline: MIGEC handled demultiplexing of reads and collapsing into UMI consensus sequences, while MiXCR performed V(D)J alignment. Vaccine-responding clonotypes were defined with edgeR using replicate PBMC samples, requiring FDR below 0.01 and a log2 fold change above 5 up to day 15. Each bulk clonotype was labeled CD4 or CD8 based on which sequenced repertoire, CD4 or CD8, contained the clonotype at higher abundance. TCRdb reworked the public reads: Q25 trimming with fastp, MiXCR clone assembly, productive beta chains retained. Merged by CDR3 protein, the rows form single entries marked with the most common genes and DNA. The V and J calls and clone size are TCRdb's, not the authors'. In this sample the table shows around 50,000 distinct CDR3 sequences, about 7.9% of which occur a single time. Around 28% of the sample is in the top ten clones.

This clonotype has at least ten counts. No antigen is known for it. Base quality data are lacking; no much larger clone is found one base away. Based on the germline V gene (reference sequence), the CDR1 and CDR2 sequences are SEHNR and FQNEAQ. From its cysteine to its phenylalanine, the CDR3 spans 15 amino acids. CDR3 DNA is the only sequence kept; it has 45 bases, read in frame from the first base. Trimming takes 1 base from V and 6 bases from J, and the germline ends sit 15 bases apart. This specimen's treatment or condition label, interpreted: live attenuated yellow fever vaccine strain. A standard Ficoll-Paque protocol was used to isolate PBMCs from peripheral blood. Dynabeads CD4 and CD8 positive selection kits were used to isolate the CD4 and CD8 T-cell fractions. TriZol was used to extract RNA from bulk PBMCs, CD4 and CD8 fractions, and dextramer-positive and dextramer-negative fractions. What the research found in general, with its limitations: A small share of clonotypes was detected in both CD4 and CD8 compartments, with the overlap likely arising from convergent recombination. Compared with the primary T-cell response, the secondary T-cell response was weaker but faster, peaking on day 5 rather than day 15. Computational filtering was required because FACS-sorted repertoires could contain abundant contaminating clonotypes from the bulk population. Most clones expanded after primary vaccination (approximately 96% of CD4 and around nine tenths of CD8) were re-detected after the booster, suggesting that broad memory maintenance occurred. Because the study included only a couple of donors, the extent to which the findings can be generalized is limited.

Recombination connected TRBV7-9 to TRBJ1-2; the D gene is perhaps TRBD1, on 6 matching bases. Sample: CD8+ T cells sorted from PBMCs, taken approximately 15 days after the first yellow fever vaccination. This clonotype was obtained from a man in his late teens or twenties who received the YFV17D yellow fever vaccine. The DNA is as follows: TGTGCCAGCAGCTTAGAGGCAGGGGCAGGGGATGGCTACACCTTC. Its protein reads: CASSLEAGAGDGYTF.